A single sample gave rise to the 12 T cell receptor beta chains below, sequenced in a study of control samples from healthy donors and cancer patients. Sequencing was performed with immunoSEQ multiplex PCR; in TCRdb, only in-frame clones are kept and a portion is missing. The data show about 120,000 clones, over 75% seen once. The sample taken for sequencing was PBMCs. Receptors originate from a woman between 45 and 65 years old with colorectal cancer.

The CDR3 protein is CASSLQGLEETQYF. CDR3 coding DNA: TGTGCCAGCAGCTTACAGGGACTAGAGGAGACCCAGTACTTC. The chain combines TRBV7-9 with TRBJ2-5; 8 bases fit TRBD2. The CDR3 spans 14 residues. The V gene's germline CDR1 is SEHNR and CDR2 FQNEAQ (reference sequence). After removal of 2 bases from V and 5 bases from J, the junction contained 4 bases not matched to a gene.

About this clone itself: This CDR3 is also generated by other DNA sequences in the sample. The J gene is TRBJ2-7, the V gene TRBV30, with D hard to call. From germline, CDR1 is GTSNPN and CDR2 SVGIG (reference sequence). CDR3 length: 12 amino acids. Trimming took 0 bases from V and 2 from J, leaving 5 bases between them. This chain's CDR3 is CAWSVGPYEQYF. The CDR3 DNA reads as TGTGCCTGGAGTGTCGGCCCCTACGAGCAGTACTTC.

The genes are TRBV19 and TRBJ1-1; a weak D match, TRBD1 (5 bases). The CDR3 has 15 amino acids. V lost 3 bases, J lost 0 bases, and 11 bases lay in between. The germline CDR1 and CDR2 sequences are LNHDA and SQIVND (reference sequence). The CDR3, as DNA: TGTGCCAGTAGTATTGGGGCTGCTATGAACACTGAAGCTTTCTTT. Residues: CASSIGAAMNTEAFF.

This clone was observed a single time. CDR3 region: CASSPKTGDTEAFF. CDR3 sequence (DNA): TGTGCCAGCTCACCGAAGACAGGGGACACTGAAGCTTTCTTT. The rearrangement links TRBV18 to TRBJ1-1; 8 bases match TRBD1. Germline CDR1 is KGHSH and CDR2 is LQKENI. There are 14 residues in the CDR3. V dropped 3 bases and J dropped 3; count of bases not matched to a gene: 3.

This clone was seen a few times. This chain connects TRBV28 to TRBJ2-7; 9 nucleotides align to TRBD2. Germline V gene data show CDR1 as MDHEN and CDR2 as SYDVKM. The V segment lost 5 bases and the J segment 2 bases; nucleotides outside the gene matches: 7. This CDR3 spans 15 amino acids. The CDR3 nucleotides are TGTGCCAGCAGTACACAGACTAGCGGCACCTACGAGCAGTACTTC. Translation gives CASSTQTSGTYEQYF.

CDR3: CASSYSFARDIDGYTF. Written as DNA, the CDR3 is TGTGCCAGCAGTTACTCATTCGCACGGGATATCGATGGCTACACCTTC. V is TRBV6-5 and J is TRBJ1-2; D uncertain. Trimming took 0 bases from V and 6 from J, leaving 17 bases between them. Germline loops: CDR1 MNHEY, CDR2 SVGAGI. The CDR3 has 16 residues.

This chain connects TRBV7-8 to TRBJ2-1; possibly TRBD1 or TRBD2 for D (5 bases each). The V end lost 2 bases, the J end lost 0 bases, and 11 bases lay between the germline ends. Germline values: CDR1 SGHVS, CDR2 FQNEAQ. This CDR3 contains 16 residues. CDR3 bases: TGTGCCAGCAGCTTACCCGGGACGGTCTCCTACAATGAGCAGTTCTTC. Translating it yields CASSLPGTVSYNEQFF.

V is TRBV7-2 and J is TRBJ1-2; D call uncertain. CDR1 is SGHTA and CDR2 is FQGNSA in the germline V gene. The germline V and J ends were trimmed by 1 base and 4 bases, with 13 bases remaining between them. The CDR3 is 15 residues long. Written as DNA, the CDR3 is TGTGCCAGCAGCTTAGTTCCCCCAGGAACCTATGGCTACACCTTC. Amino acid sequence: CASSLVPPGTYGYTF.

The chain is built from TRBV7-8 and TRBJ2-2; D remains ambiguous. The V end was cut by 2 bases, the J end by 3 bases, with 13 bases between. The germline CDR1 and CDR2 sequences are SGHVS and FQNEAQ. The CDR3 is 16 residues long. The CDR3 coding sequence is TGTGCCAGCAGCTTACTGGATTCCCTGGACACCGGGGAGCTGTTTTTT. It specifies CASSLLDSLDTGELFF.

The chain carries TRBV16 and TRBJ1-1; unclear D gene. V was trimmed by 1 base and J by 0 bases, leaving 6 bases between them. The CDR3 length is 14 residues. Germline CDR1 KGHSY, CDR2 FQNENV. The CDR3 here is CASSQFGLNTEAFF. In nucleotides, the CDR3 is TGTGCCAGCAGCCAATTCGGTCTGAACACTGAAGCTTTCTTT.

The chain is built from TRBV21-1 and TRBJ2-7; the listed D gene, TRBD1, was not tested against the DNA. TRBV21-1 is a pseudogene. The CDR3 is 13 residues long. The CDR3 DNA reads TGTGCCAGAAAAAAGGGGGAAACCTACGAGCAGTACTTC. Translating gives CARKKGETYEQYF.

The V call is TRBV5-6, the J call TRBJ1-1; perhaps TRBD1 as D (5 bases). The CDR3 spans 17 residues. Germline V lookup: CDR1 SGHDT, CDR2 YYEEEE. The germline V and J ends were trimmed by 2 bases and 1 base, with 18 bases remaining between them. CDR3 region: CASSFGLAGQPNTEAFF. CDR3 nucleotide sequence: TGTGCCAGCAGCTTTGGTCTTGCAGGACAACCGAACACTGAAGCTTTCTTT.